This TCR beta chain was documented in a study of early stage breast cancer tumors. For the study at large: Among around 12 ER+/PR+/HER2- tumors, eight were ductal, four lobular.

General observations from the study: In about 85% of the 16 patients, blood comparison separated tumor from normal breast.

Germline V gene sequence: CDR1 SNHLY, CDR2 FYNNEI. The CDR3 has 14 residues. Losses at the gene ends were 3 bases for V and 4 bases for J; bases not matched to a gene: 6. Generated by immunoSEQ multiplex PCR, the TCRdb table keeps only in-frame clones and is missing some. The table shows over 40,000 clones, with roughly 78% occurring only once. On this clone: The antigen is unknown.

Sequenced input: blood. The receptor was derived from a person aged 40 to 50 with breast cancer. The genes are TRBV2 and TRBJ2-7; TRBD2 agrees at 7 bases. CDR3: CASSELADLYEQYF. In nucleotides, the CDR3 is TGTGCCAGCAGTGAGCTAGCGGACTTATACGAGCAGTACTTC.